What follows are 25 T cell receptor beta chains derived from one specimen sequenced in a study of blood T cell repertoires in COVID-19. Sequencing was performed with immunoSEQ multiplex PCR; in TCRdb, only in-frame clones are kept and a portion is missing. The data contain a few hundred thousand clones, roughly nine tenths of them singletons. Input material: peripheral blood. Receptor source: a man aged 18 to 29 who had recovered from COVID-19.

The gene calls are TRBV5-1 and TRBJ2-3; TRBD2 agrees at 10 bases. The trim removed 5 bases at V and 0 bases at J, leaving 18 bases unmatched. Germline V gene lookup returns CDR1 SGHRS and CDR2 YFSETQ. The CDR3 loop spans 20 amino acids. The CDR3 here is CASRDGKRGTSVHSTDTQYF. The CDR3 coding sequence is TGCGCCAGCAGAGATGGGAAAAGGGGGACTAGCGTCCATAGCACAGATACGCAGTATTTT.

A few counts support this clone. The CDR3 here is CASSYSFEDSNYGYTF. The DNA for the CDR3 is TGTGCCAGCAGCTACTCCTTTGAGGACAGTAACTATGGCTACACCTTC. V is TRBV7-9 and J is TRBJ1-2; a weak D match, TRBD1 (6 bases). The CDR3 covers 16 residues. With 4 bases removed from V and 1 base from J, the gap between germline ends came to 16 bases. Germline V gene data show CDR1 as SEHNR and CDR2 as FQNEAQ (reference sequence).

The chain links TRBV5-1 to TRBJ2-5; 8 bases match TRBD1. Trimming cost V 4 bases and J 5 bases; bases outside gene matches: 7. Per germline, CDR1 SGHRS and CDR2 YFSETQ. CDR3 size: 14 residues. In nucleotides, the CDR3 is TGCGCCAGCAGCCCCCAGGGGGCTGGGGAGACCCAGTACTTC. The encoded protein is CASSPQGAGETQYF.

CDR3 region: CASSYDRLPLVTEAFF. CDR3 bases: TGTGCCAGCAGTTACGATCGGTTACCTCTGGTCACTGAAGCTTTCTTT. The chain has TRBV6-5 and TRBJ1-1; D not certain. Germline CDR1 is MNHEY and CDR2 is SVGAGI. CDR3 length equals 16 residues. V was clipped by 2 bases and J by 4 bases, with 17 bases between them.

The chain carries TRBV7-9 and TRBJ2-7, with TRBD1 matching over 7 bases. The ends lost 3 bases at V and 4 bases at J; junction bases unmatched: 6. Germline lookup yields CDR1 SEHNR and CDR2 FQNEAQ (reference sequence). CDR3 length: 14 amino acids. CDR3 sequence (DNA): TGTGCCAGCAGCTTGGGACAGCCGATTTACGAGCAGTACTTC. Protein product: CASSLGQPIYEQYF.

The chain carries TRBV6-1 and TRBJ2-4; 9 nucleotides match TRBD1. Germline CDR1 reads MNHNS; CDR2 reads SASEGT. The CDR3 runs 17 residues. J gave up 1 base and V 2 bases, and 6 bases lay outside the gene matches. In nucleotides, the CDR3 is TGTGCCAGCAGTGAACCGCGGACAGGGGTGGCCAAAAACATTCAGTACTTC. Protein product: CASSEPRTGVAKNIQYF.

The V gene is TRBV11-2, the J gene TRBJ2-2; no reliable D call. V lost 0 bases, J lost 4 bases, and 6 bases lay in between. There are 14 residues in the CDR3. Looked up from germline, CDR1 is SGHAT and CDR2 is FQNNGV. The CDR3 is CASSLDRSTGELFF. As DNA, the CDR3 is TGTGCCAGCAGCTTAGATCGGAGCACCGGGGAGCTGTTTTTT.

The V and J genes are TRBV6-5 and TRBJ2-7, with 7 bases that match TRBD1. Germline lookup yields CDR1 MNHEY and CDR2 SVGAGI. J lost 5 bases, V lost 6 bases, and 7 bases had no gene match. CDR3 length: 13 amino acids. The DNA for the CDR3 is TGTGCCAGCAGGCCACAGGGGAATGACGAGCAGTACTTC. Its translation: CASRPQGNDEQYF.

The genes are TRBV6-5 and TRBJ2-1; tentative D call: TRBD1 (6 bases). Germline loops: CDR1 MNHEY, CDR2 SVGAGI. CDR3 length: 14 amino acids. V lost 0 bases and J 5 bases, leaving 8 bases between the germline ends. CDR3 loop: CASSYSSGDNEQFF. In DNA, the CDR3 is TGTGCCAGCAGTTACTCGTCAGGGGACAATGAGCAGTTCTTC.

The CDR3 DNA follows: TGTGCCAGCAGCTTAGCGGCAGGGGCCCCTAGTAAGCAGTACTTC. It specifies CASSLAAGAPSKQYF. V and J are TRBV7-9 and TRBJ2-7; TRBD1 is a possible D gene (6 bases). Trimming removed 0 bases at V and 8 bases at J, with 17 bases between. The CDR3 runs 15 residues. Per the germline V gene, CDR1 is SEHNR and CDR2 is FQNEAQ (reference sequence).

V gene TRBV7-3 combines with J gene TRBJ2-1; a possible D gene is TRBD2 (5 bases). Trimming left V 4 bases short and J 4 bases short, with 8 bases between. This CDR3 has 13 amino acids. Germline-derived CDR1 and CDR2 are SGHTA and FQGTGA. The CDR3 nucleotides read TGTGCCAGCAGCTCGGACTTGTACAATGAGCAGTTCTTC. This codes for CASSSDLYNEQFF.

This clone was seen a single time. The rearrangement joins TRBV6-5 to TRBJ1-2; possibly TRBD1 for D (5 bases). Germline-derived CDR1 and CDR2 are MNHEY and SVGAGI. The CDR3 runs 14 residues. V was pared by 10 bases and J by 4 bases, with 19 bases between. This CDR3 is CAILPRPGGYGYTF. The DNA of the CDR3 is TGTGCCATCCTGCCTCGCCCCGGGGGCTATGGCTACACCTTC.

The chain uses TRBV7-9 and TRBJ2-1; maybe TRBD2 (5 bases). Trimming took off 5 bases at V and 2 bases at J, with 13 bases between the two ends. Germline CDR1 reads SEHNR; CDR2 reads FQNEAQ (reference sequence). CDR3 length: 15 amino acids. The CDR3 is CASSLTGVTYNEQFF. The CDR3 DNA is TGTGCCAGCAGCCTAACCGGGGTGACCTACAATGAGCAGTTCTTC.

The chain links TRBV4-2 to TRBJ1-1; the D is unclear. Deletions cut 4 bases from V and 8 bases from J, with 14 bases between. Germline loops: CDR1 LGHNA, CDR2 YNFKEQ. The length of the CDR3 is 13 residues. Written as DNA, the CDR3 is TGTGCCAGCAGCCCAGAGGGCGTTCCAGAAGCTTTCTTT. Protein product: CASSPEGVPEAFF.

This clone came up once. J is TRBJ1-6 and V is TRBV4-1; D not certain. Per the germline V gene, CDR1 is MGHRA and CDR2 is YSYEKL. The CDR3 is 20 residues long. V lost 0 bases to trimming and J lost 0 bases, with 18 bases between them. The CDR3 spells CASSQETGLGLSSYNSPLHF. The CDR3 coding sequence is TGCGCCAGCAGCCAAGAAACGGGGTTGGGCCTCAGCTCCTATAATTCACCCCTCCACTTT.

The genes are TRBV2 and TRBJ2-7; tentatively, D is TRBD2 (6 bases). V lost 5 bases and J lost 6, with 20 bases in between. CDR3 length equals 15 residues. In germline, CDR1 is SNHLY, CDR2 FYNNEI. In DNA form, the CDR3 reads TGTGCCAGCAGTAGAACTAGCCCTATACTTCTCGAGCAGTACTTC. Translating gives CASSRTSPILLEQYF.

This chain uses TRBV6-5 with TRBJ1-2; possible D gene TRBD1, 5 bases. Germline CDR1 MNHEY, CDR2 SVGAGI. V dropped 6 bases and J dropped 2 bases, with 10 bases sitting between them. The length of the CDR3 is 13 residues. This CDR3 reads CASRKKGNYGYTF. The CDR3 coding sequence is TGTGCCAGCAGAAAAAAGGGGAACTATGGCTACACCTTC.

The rearrangement joins TRBV3-1 (or the pseudogene TRBV3-2) to TRBJ1-3; D not resolved. Germline V gene lookup returns CDR1 LGHDT and CDR2 YNNKEL (reference sequence). Trimming took off 10 bases at V and 0 bases at J, with 25 bases between the two ends. The CDR3 loop spans 18 amino acids. The CDR3: CATLPMGRRRHSGNTIYF. The DNA of the CDR3 is TGTGCCACCCTACCCATGGGCCGCAGGAGGCACTCTGGAAACACCATATATTTT.

This clone appeared once. The V call is TRBV5-6, the J call TRBJ2-3; TRBD2 aligns across 8 bases. V shed 3 bases, J shed 5 bases, and the junction held 8 bases outside the gene matches. CDR1 is SGHDT and CDR2 is YYEEEE in the germline V gene. The CDR3 consists of 15 residues. CDR3: CASSSSGGALDTQYF. The CDR3 DNA is TGTGCCAGCAGCTCGAGCGGGGGCGCCTTAGATACGCAGTATTTT.

The rearrangement links TRBV11-2 to TRBJ2-7, with 9 bases fitting TRBD2. V shed 5 bases, J shed 2 bases, and the junction held 4 bases outside the gene matches. Germline loops: CDR1 SGHAT, CDR2 FQNNGV. The length of the CDR3 is 14 residues. The DNA for the CDR3 is TGTGCCAGCAGCCCGGGACTAGCCCCCTACGAGCAGTACTTC. Amino acids: CASSPGLAPYEQYF.

The chain joins TRBV6-5 to TRBJ1-4; D gene unclear. The CDR3 spans 15 residues. Trimming removed 0 bases at V and 0 bases at J, with 5 bases between. From germline, CDR1 is MNHEY and CDR2 SVGAGI. The CDR3 bases are TGTGCCAGCAGTTACTCGGCCCCAACTAATGAAAAACTGTTTTTT. It encodes CASSYSAPTNEKLFF.

In DNA form, the CDR3 reads TGTGCCAGCAGAATTTACAGTCTTTACAATGAGCAGTTCTTC. Translated, it gives CASRIYSLYNEQFF. The chain recombines TRBV6-9 with TRBJ2-1; D ambiguous. Trimming cost V 6 bases and J 4 bases, with 13 bases left between them. The V gene's germline CDR1 is MNHGY and CDR2 SVAAGI. The CDR3 covers 14 residues.

This clone was observed a handful of times. J is TRBJ1-2 and V is TRBV12-5, with 7 bases lining up with TRBD1. Germline V gene sequence: CDR1 LGHNT, CDR2 FRNRAP. The CDR3 contains 16 residues. V was clipped by 3 bases and J by 2 bases; unmatched bases: 9. CDR3 DNA: TGTGCTAGTGGTTTAGTTGAGAGGGGACAGAACTATGGCTACACCTTC. This gives the protein CASGLVERGQNYGYTF.

This sequence joins TRBV28 and TRBJ2-1; 8 nucleotides match TRBD1. With V trimmed by 3 bases and J by 7 bases, 8 bases remained unmatched. The germline CDR1 and CDR2 sequences are MDHEN and SYDVKM. The CDR3 is made up of 15 amino acids. The CDR3 loop is CASSLEDRVANEQFF. The CDR3 coding sequence is TGTGCCAGCAGTTTGGAGGACAGGGTGGCAAATGAGCAGTTCTTC.

This chain uses TRBV6-5 with TRBJ2-7, with a tentative D call TRBD2 (7 bases). Germline lookup yields CDR1 MNHEY and CDR2 SVGAGI. Trimming took 7 bases from V and 3 from J, leaving 16 bases between them. This CDR3 is 14 amino acids long. Written as DNA, the CDR3 is TGTGCCAGCAAGGGGGGGGACGGGCACTACGAGCAGTACTTC. Amino acids: CASKGGDGHYEQYF.